These T cell receptor beta chains were read from a single sample in a study of type 1 regulatory T cells. Via MiXCR, TCRdb re-called the reads, giving one row per CDR3 protein. The table has about 100,000 distinct CDR3 sequences, 25% to 40% seen once; the top ten hold less than 2.5%. The specimen was CD4+ T cells, either the whole sample or a sorted fraction (not recorded which). All receptors come from a human donor in good health. Both conserved end residues are part of each CDR3.

J gene | V gene | CDR3 protein
TRBJ2-3 | TRBV7-2 | CASSLGTATDTQYF
TRBJ1-2 | TRBV2 | CASSPTGGGYGYTF
TRBJ2-7 | TRBV5-6 | CASRRTGTYEQYF
TRBJ1-5 | TRBV24-1 | CATSDSDQPQHF
TRBJ2-1 | TRBV7-2 | CASSGPVSDRYNEQFF
TRBJ1-1 | TRBV20-1 | CSARRPGGTEAFF
TRBJ2-7 | TRBV7-2 | CASSLVALPEQYF
TRBJ2-3 | TRBV7-9 | CASSFGPPSTDTQYF
TRBJ2-2 | TRBV9 | CASSPRLETGELFF
TRBJ2-5 | TRBV27 | CASSDRDRFQETQYF
TRBJ2-2 | TRBV7-2 | CASSMRGLAGGAGELFF
TRBJ2-7 | TRBV20-1 | CSARDDRGQSYEQYF
TRBJ2-2 | TRBV5-5 | CASSSTANTGELFF
TRBJ1-1 | TRBV27 | CASSLNQYAEAFF
TRBJ2-2 | TRBV7-2 | CASSLALDPGELFF
TRBJ2-7 | TRBV4-2 | CASSQGGLAGPYEQYF